Below, 15 T cell receptor beta chains from the same sample are listed, as sequenced in a study of chemoradiotherapy in HPV16-positive cancers. The table came from immunoSEQ multiplex PCR; TCRdb's copy has only in-frame clones and leaves some out. The data contain about 6,600 clones, less than 85% of them singletons. This specimen was tumor tissue, taken from a patient who underwent chemoradiotherapy. These receptors were taken from a human donor with HPV-associated anogenital cancer.

The CDR3 DNA reads TGCGCCAGCAGCCAAGATCCGGGGGGCACGGTAGAGACCCAGTACTTC. Its translation is CASSQDPGGTVETQYF. The gene calls are TRBV4-1 and TRBJ2-5; D perhaps matches TRBD2 (7 bases). The CDR3 loop spans 16 amino acids. The V end lost 0 bases, the J end lost 4 bases, and 15 bases lay between the germline ends. Looked up from germline, CDR1 is MGHRA and CDR2 is YSYEKL.

The rearrangement uses TRBV4-2 and TRBJ1-1; no definite D call. The germline V and J ends were trimmed by 0 bases and 0 bases, with 11 bases remaining between them. Germline V gene lookup returns CDR1 LGHNA and CDR2 YNFKEQ. The CDR3 spans 16 residues. The CDR3 loop is CASSQDSPFMNTEAFF. In nucleotides, the CDR3 is TGTGCCAGCAGCCAAGATTCGCCGTTTATGAACACTGAAGCTTTCTTT.

This chain uses TRBV7-3 with TRBJ2-3; 13 bases line up with TRBD2. V gave up 1 base and J gave up 6 bases; unmatched junction bases: 4. The CDR3 is made up of 16 amino acids. CDR1 and CDR2 (germline): SGHTA, FQGTGA. CDR3: CASSLRTSGGYDTQYF. CDR3 DNA: TGTGCCAGCAGCTTAAGGACTAGCGGGGGTTACGATACGCAGTATTTT.

V and J are TRBV15 and TRBJ2-3, with D possibly matching TRBD2 (5 bases). The CDR3 has 15 residues. Trimming removed 1 base at V and 1 base at J, with 9 bases between. Germline CDR1 is LNHNV and CDR2 is YYDKDF (reference sequence). The DNA for the CDR3 is TGTGCCACCAGCAGAGGTGCGCGGGGCACAGATACGCAGTATTTT. Translation gives CATSRGARGTDTQYF.

This chain joins TRBV5-1 and TRBJ2-7; a possible D gene is TRBD2 (6 bases). The CDR3 loop spans 13 amino acids. V dropped 0 bases and J dropped 4 bases, with 8 bases sitting between them. CDR1 and CDR2 from the germline V gene are SGHRS and YFSETQ. CDR3 DNA: TGCGCCAGCAGCTTGGCCCGGGAGTACGAGCAGTACTTC. It encodes CASSLAREYEQYF.

The V and J genes are TRBV11-1 and TRBJ2-3, with 8 bases lining up with TRBD1. V lost 5 bases and J lost 8; bases outside the gene matches: 15. The germline V gene encodes CDR1 SGHAT and CDR2 FQDESV (reference sequence). CDR3 length: 16 amino acids. The CDR3 DNA sequence: TGTGCCAGCAGCCCTTTAGGGGACAGGCGCAGCGGTACGCAGTATTTT. Protein: CASSPLGDRRSGTQYF. The full variable domain, its missing parts supplied by reference TRBV11-1 and TRBJ2-3, is EAEVAQSPRYKITEKSQAVAFWCDPISGHATLYWYRQILGQGPELLVQFQDESVVDDSQLPKDRFSAERLKGVDSTLKIQPAELGDSAMYLCASSPLGDRRSGTQYFGPGTRLTVL.

The chain has TRBV4-3 and TRBJ1-1; 8 bases fit TRBD1. Losses at the gene ends were 1 base for V and 5 bases for J; bases not matched to a gene: 15. Germline lookup yields CDR1 LGHNA and CDR2 YSLEER. The CDR3 is 18 amino acids. The CDR3 is CASSQVTGGGWDPTEAFF. The CDR3 nucleotides are TGCGCCAGCAGCCAAGTCACAGGGGGTGGATGGGACCCTACTGAAGCTTTCTTT.

CDR3 coding DNA: TGCAGTGCTATAGTTGGCTACGAGCAGTACTTC. This gives the protein CSAIVGYEQYF. The rearrangement links TRBV20-1 to TRBJ2-7; D gene ambiguous. V was cut by 4 bases and J by 3 bases, with 7 bases left in between. Germline loops: CDR1 DFQATT, CDR2 SNEGSKA (reference sequence). CDR3 size: 11 residues.

J is TRBJ2-5 and V is TRBV7-9; D might be TRBD1 (7 bases). Germline CDR1 SEHNR, CDR2 FQNEAQ (reference sequence). V shed 4 bases and J shed 5 bases, with 14 bases lying between them. This CDR3 contains 14 residues. Here the CDR3 DNA reads TGTGCCAGCAGCTCCCAAGGAGGGGGCGAGACCCAGTACTTC. Encoded protein: CASSSQGGGETQYF.

The rearrangement uses TRBV9 and TRBJ2-5, with 10 bases matching TRBD1. The CDR3 extends over 16 amino acids. Germline values: CDR1 SGDLS, CDR2 YYNGEE. V lost 4 bases to trimming and J lost 1 base; unmatched junction nucleotides: 7. As DNA, the CDR3 is TGTGCCAGCAGCCCAGGGACAGGGGCGGGCCAAGAGACCCAGTACTTC. Translated: CASSPGTGAGQETQYF.

This rearrangement joins TRBV6-5 to TRBJ2-3, with 10 bases fitting TRBD2. Trimming removed 2 bases from V and 3 bases from J; junction bases left unmatched: 5. The CDR3 contains 16 residues. Germline V gene lookup returns CDR1 MNHEY and CDR2 SVGAGI. For the CDR3, the DNA is TGTGCCAGCAGTTACGGCCTAGCGGGAGATACAGATACGCAGTATTTT. It yields the protein CASSYGLAGDTDTQYF.

The sample holds one count of this clone. The chain employs TRBV2 and TRBJ1-2; D remains unclear. Germline V lookup: CDR1 SNHLY, CDR2 FYNNEI. This CDR3 is built from 13 residues. The V gene lost 4 bases and the J gene lost 5 bases, with 11 bases spanning the gap. The CDR3 region has the DNA TGTGCCAGCAGTGGGCAGGTCCTTTATGGCTACACCTTC. Protein product: CASSGQVLYGYTF.

V usage is TRBV6-5 and J usage is TRBJ1-3; D might be TRBD1 (5 bases). CDR1 and CDR2 (germline): MNHEY, SVGAGI. There are 15 residues in the CDR3. The germline V and J ends were trimmed by 5 bases and 2 bases, with 13 bases remaining between them. The CDR3 spells CASSRTGTAGNTIYF. CDR3 sequence (DNA): TGTGCCAGCAGTAGAACCGGGACGGCTGGAAACACCATATATTTT.

The chain combines TRBV6-6 with TRBJ1-5; 7 nucleotides line up with TRBD1. The germline V gene encodes CDR1 MNHNY and CDR2 SVGAGI (reference sequence). CDR3 length: 14 residues. The V gene end was trimmed by 6 bases and the J gene end by 6 bases; junction bases not matched to a gene: 8. The CDR3 spells CASSPGQVTQPQHF. The CDR3 DNA reads as TGTGCCAGCAGCCCAGGACAGGTAACTCAGCCCCAGCATTTT.

The rearrangement joins TRBV19 to TRBJ1-1; D is perhaps TRBD1 (5 bases). CDR3 length equals 14 residues. Germline V lookup: CDR1 LNHDA, CDR2 SQIVND (reference sequence). Trimming pared 6 bases from V and 2 bases from J, leaving 13 bases between. The CDR3 sequence is CASRGLGLNTEAFF. Written as DNA, the CDR3 is TGTGCCAGTAGGGGACTGGGACTAAACACTGAAGCTTTCTTT. The full variable domain, in which reference TRBV19 and TRBJ1-1 provide the parts outside the CDR3, is DGGITQSPKYLFRKEGQNVTLSCEQNLNHDAMYWYRQDPGQGLRLIYYSQIVNDFQKGDIAEGYSVSREKKESFPLTVTSAQKNPTAFYLCASRGLGLNTEAFFGQGTRLTVV.